A selection of T cell receptor beta chains follows, all from one sample in a study of T cell responses to AZD1222 COVID-19 vaccine. Assay: immunoSEQ multiplex PCR; the TCRdb copy retains only in-frame clones and omits some. The table records approximately 60,000 clones, 76% of them present only once. Sequenced here: peripheral blood, sampled on day 0 of AZD1222 vaccination. The source is an adult in good health. The CDR3 runs from the conserved cysteine through the conserved F or W. The order of the fields is V gene, J gene, D gene, clone size, CDR3 DNA, CDR3 protein. The D gene is left open where the match is weak. Some rows mark clone size as missing; the rest say once, few, many or name a class of expanded clone.

v_call: TRBV6-4
j_call: TRBJ1-6
d_call: NA
clone_size: NA
cdr3_nt: TGTGCCAGCGAGAAAACCGGGACGGATGAAAATTCACCCCTCCACTTT
cdr3_aa: CASEKTGTDENSPLHF

v_call: TRBV7-2
j_call: TRBJ1-2
d_call: TRBD1
clone_size: few
cdr3_nt: TGTGCCAGCAGCCCCCGGGACAGGGGGCGCAACTATGGCTACACCTTC
cdr3_aa: CASSPRDRGRNYGYTF

v_call: TRBV6-4
j_call: TRBJ2-1
d_call: NA
clone_size: few
cdr3_nt: TGTGCCAGCAGTGACTCAGCGGTCAATGAGCAGTTCTTC
cdr3_aa: CASSDSAVNEQFF

v_call: TRBV2
j_call: TRBJ2-1
d_call: NA
clone_size: NA
cdr3_nt: TGTGCCAGCAGTCCGCTTGGGAGCTCCTACAATGAGCAGTTCTTC
cdr3_aa: CASSPLGSSYNEQFF

v_call: TRBV7-9
j_call: TRBJ1-1
d_call: TRBD1
clone_size: medium-sized
cdr3_nt: TGTGCCAGCAGGCCCCAGGGGGGGAGCACTGAAGCTTTCTTT
cdr3_aa: CASRPQGGSTEAFF

v_call: TRBV28
j_call: TRBJ1-2
d_call: TRBD1
clone_size: NA
cdr3_nt: TGTGCCAGCAGTTTCCTCGATTTCGACAGGGGGGATGGCTACACCTTC
cdr3_aa: CASSFLDFDRGDGYTF

v_call: TRBV23-1
j_call: TRBJ1-2
d_call: NA
clone_size: NA
cdr3_nt: TGCGTCCGAGGGGTCGAGGTAAGGGGCTACACCTTC
cdr3_aa: CVRGVEVRGYTF

v_call: TRBV7-2
j_call: TRBJ1-5
d_call: NA
clone_size: NA
cdr3_nt: TGTGCCAGCAGCTACCGGACGTCGAATCAGCCCCAGCATTTT
cdr3_aa: CASSYRTSNQPQHF

v_call: TRBV10-1
j_call: TRBJ2-2
d_call: NA
clone_size: NA
cdr3_nt: TGCGCCAGCAGTGAAAGGGGACAAACCGGGGAGCTGTTTTTT
cdr3_aa: CASSERGQTGELFF

v_call: TRBV7-9
j_call: TRBJ2-7
d_call: TRBD2
clone_size: NA
cdr3_nt: TGTGCCAGCAGCTCTACTAGCGGGGGGGCAGAATCCTACGAGCAGTACTTC
cdr3_aa: CASSSTSGGAESYEQYF

v_call: TRBV27
j_call: TRBJ1-5
d_call: TRBD1
clone_size: NA
cdr3_nt: TGTGCCAGCAGACGGGCGACAGGGGATCAGCCCCAGCATTTT
cdr3_aa: CASRRATGDQPQHF

v_call: TRBV30
j_call: TRBJ2-1
d_call: NA
clone_size: NA
cdr3_nt: TGTGCCTGGAGTGAGGGGAATGAGCAGTTCTTC
cdr3_aa: CAWSEGNEQFF

v_call: TRBV11-2
j_call: TRBJ2-7
d_call: NA
clone_size: NA
cdr3_nt: TGTGCCAGCAGCTTGCACAGCAAATACGAGCAGTACTTC
cdr3_aa: CASSLHSKYEQYF

v_call: TRBV7-2
j_call: TRBJ2-1
d_call: NA
clone_size: NA
cdr3_nt: TGTGCCAGCAGCTTAGGACGACAGGTCCCCTACAATGAGCAGTTCTTC
cdr3_aa: CASSLGRQVPYNEQFF

v_call: TRBV7-9
j_call: TRBJ2-5
d_call: NA
clone_size: NA
cdr3_nt: TGTGCCAGCAGCTCAGACTCGCCAAGGGAGACCCAGTACTTC
cdr3_aa: CASSSDSPRETQYF

v_call: TRBV9
j_call: TRBJ2-7
d_call: NA
clone_size: NA
cdr3_nt: TGTGCCAGCAGCGTCTCACAGGAGCAGTACTTC
cdr3_aa: CASSVSQEQYF

v_call: TRBV10-3
j_call: TRBJ2-7
d_call: TRBD1
clone_size: few
cdr3_nt: TGTGCCATCAGTACGGACAGGGGGCCCTACGAGCAGTACTTC
cdr3_aa: CAISTDRGPYEQYF

v_call: TRBV5-1
j_call: TRBJ2-3
d_call: TRBD1
clone_size: NA
cdr3_nt: TGCGCCAGCAGCTTGGCCTACAGGGGCGGAGGAGAAGATACGCAGTATTTT
cdr3_aa: CASSLAYRGGGEDTQYF

v_call: TRBV2
j_call: TRBJ2-5
d_call: NA
clone_size: NA
cdr3_nt: TGTGCCAGCCTGGGGGGCCGAGAAGAGACCCAGTACTTC
cdr3_aa: CASLGGREETQYF

v_call: TRBV4-3
j_call: TRBJ2-7
d_call: TRBD2
clone_size: NA
cdr3_nt: TGCGCCAGCAGCCAAGACGGAGCGGGGGACGAGCAGTACTTC
cdr3_aa: CASSQDGAGDEQYF

v_call: TRBV27
j_call: TRBJ1-3
d_call: NA
clone_size: NA
cdr3_nt: TGTGCCAGCAGGGGGTCAGGGCACGGAAACACCATATATTTT
cdr3_aa: CASRGSGHGNTIYF

v_call: TRBV9
j_call: TRBJ2-1
d_call: TRBD2
clone_size: NA
cdr3_nt: TGTGCCAGCAGCGTAGCGGGGGGGCCCAATGAGCAGTTCTTC
cdr3_aa: CASSVAGGPNEQFF

v_call: TRBV5-4
j_call: TRBJ2-1
d_call: NA
clone_size: NA
cdr3_nt: TGTGCCAGCAGCTTGGCCGCGACTCTCTCCTACAATGAGCAGTTCTTC
cdr3_aa: CASSLAATLSYNEQFF

v_call: TRBV4-3
j_call: TRBJ1-1
d_call: NA
clone_size: few
cdr3_nt: TGCGCCAGCAGCCATGTTTCAGGGCGGGGTGATACTGAAGCTTTCTTT
cdr3_aa: CASSHVSGRGDTEAFF

v_call: TRBV28
j_call: TRBJ1-6
d_call: NA
clone_size: NA
cdr3_nt: TGTGCCAGCTCCTTCGGAGGGAGAGGAGGGGGGTATAATTCACCCCTCCACTTT
cdr3_aa: CASSFGGRGGGYNSPLHF

v_call: TRBV3-1/TRBV3-2
j_call: TRBJ1-2
d_call: NA
clone_size: few
cdr3_nt: TGTGCCAGCAGCCAAGATATGGGGGGAGGCTACACCTTC
cdr3_aa: CASSQDMGGGYTF

v_call: TRBV29-1
j_call: TRBJ1-2
d_call: TRBD1
clone_size: NA
cdr3_nt: TGCAGCGTTGAAATTCCAGGGGGTCATGGCTACACCTTC
cdr3_aa: CSVEIPGGHGYTF

v_call: TRBV28
j_call: TRBJ2-7
d_call: TRBD1
clone_size: few
cdr3_nt: TGTGCCAGCACCTTGGGGGGGACAGGGGGCTACGAGCAGTACTTC
cdr3_aa: CASTLGGTGGYEQYF

v_call: TRBV9
j_call: TRBJ2-3
d_call: NA
clone_size: NA
cdr3_nt: TGTGCCAGCAGCGTAGGAGGGGCGATTGGCACAGATACGCAGTATTTT
cdr3_aa: CASSVGGAIGTDTQYF

v_call: TRBV9
j_call: TRBJ2-7
d_call: NA
clone_size: NA
cdr3_nt: TGTGCCAGCAGCGCAACGGACAGCCCTGTGGAGCAGTACTTC
cdr3_aa: CASSATDSPVEQYF

v_call: TRBV11-1
j_call: TRBJ2-2
d_call: NA
clone_size: once
cdr3_nt: TGTGCCAGCAGCTTAGTCGGTCCGGTCGGGGAGCTGTTTTTT
cdr3_aa: CASSLVGPVGELFF

v_call: TRBV7-2
j_call: TRBJ1-4
d_call: TRBD1
clone_size: once
cdr3_nt: TGTGCCAGCAGCTCCACCGGGACAGTCACCGAAAAACTGTTTTTT
cdr3_aa: CASSSTGTVTEKLFF

v_call: TRBV6-4
j_call: TRBJ1-5
d_call: NA
clone_size: NA
cdr3_nt: TGTCCAGAGGGAGGGGACGATCAGCCCCAGCATTTT
cdr3_aa: CPEGGDDQPQHF

v_call: TRBV18
j_call: TRBJ1-2
d_call: NA
clone_size: NA
cdr3_nt: TGTGCCAGCTCACCACCGGATCATCAGGGGAGGGATGGCTACACCTTC
cdr3_aa: CASSPPDHQGRDGYTF

v_call: TRBV19
j_call: TRBJ1-1
d_call: TRBD1
clone_size: once
cdr3_nt: TGTGCCAGTAGTATAACAGGGGTGGCCACTGAAGCTTTCTTT
cdr3_aa: CASSITGVATEAFF

v_call: TRBV2
j_call: TRBJ2-5
d_call: TRBD2
clone_size: NA
cdr3_nt: TGTGCCAGCACCGTTAGCGGGGAGCCTGGGGAGACCCAGTACTTC
cdr3_aa: CASTVSGEPGETQYF

v_call: TRBV7-9
j_call: TRBJ1-6
d_call: NA
clone_size: NA
cdr3_nt: TGTGCCAGCAGCGCGGGCCCAGCCGGGGGGGAGTCACCCCTCCACTTT
cdr3_aa: CASSAGPAGGESPLHF

v_call: TRBV13
j_call: TRBJ1-3
d_call: NA
clone_size: few
cdr3_nt: TGTGCCAGCAGCTTAGGAGGAAACACCATATATTTT
cdr3_aa: CASSLGGNTIYF

v_call: TRBV19
j_call: TRBJ1-6
d_call: NA
clone_size: NA
cdr3_nt: TGTGCCAGTAGTATAGGGGACTACCTTTCACCCCTCCACTTT
cdr3_aa: CASSIGDYLSPLHF

v_call: TRBV18
j_call: TRBJ1-1
d_call: NA
clone_size: NA
cdr3_nt: TGTGCCAGCTCACCCCAGGAGAACACTGAAGCTTTCTTT
cdr3_aa: CASSPQENTEAFF

v_call: TRBV29-1
j_call: TRBJ1-2
d_call: NA
clone_size: NA
cdr3_nt: TGCAGCGTGGGGGACGGTCAATATGGCTACACCTTC
cdr3_aa: CSVGDGQYGYTF

v_call: TRBV24-1
j_call: TRBJ1-5
d_call: TRBD1
clone_size: NA
cdr3_nt: TGTGCCACCAGTGATTGGCAGGGGGATCAGCCCCAGCATTTT
cdr3_aa: CATSDWQGDQPQHF

v_call: TRBV5-1
j_call: TRBJ1-1
d_call: TRBD1
clone_size: NA
cdr3_nt: TGCGCCAGCAGCCCTAGGACAGGGGAGGGTACTGAAGCTTTCTTT
cdr3_aa: CASSPRTGEGTEAFF

v_call: TRBV6-5
j_call: TRBJ1-5
d_call: TRBD1
clone_size: NA
cdr3_nt: TGTGCCAGCAGTTACCCCGGGACAGGTACTCAGCATTTT
cdr3_aa: CASSYPGTGTQHF